The 32 T cell receptor beta chains below were found in one sample sequenced in a study of CD8 T cells in ankylosing spondylitis. TCRdb independently ran MiXCR on the 5' RACE reads; one entry per CDR3 protein. Counted here are a few hundred thousand distinct CDR3 sequences, less than 25% occurring once; the ten biggest clones make up 3.5%. Sequenced sample: blood, either unsorted or a sorted T cell fraction (not recorded which). The origin of the receptors is a female donor with ankylosing spondylitis or in good health (not recorded which).

The chain recombines TRBV20-1 with TRBJ2-6; D uncertain. Germline V gene lookup returns CDR1 DFQATT and CDR2 SNEGSKA (reference sequence). The length of the CDR3 is 14 residues. CDR3 amino acids: CNQFRRAHANVLTF. CDR3 coding DNA: TGCAATCAGTTTAGGCGAGCACACGCCAACGTCCTGACTTTC.

This clonotype was recorded a few times. The V and J genes are TRBV6-4 and TRBJ2-5, with D perhaps TRBD2 (5 bases). The CDR3 covers 13 residues. CDR1 and CDR2 (germline): MRHNA, SNTAGT. The germline V and J ends were trimmed by 6 bases and 5 bases, with 13 bases remaining between them. CDR3 coding DNA: TGTGCCAGCAGCATGAGGGTGTGGGAGACCCAGTACTTC. It yields the protein CASSMRVWETQYF.

V and J are TRBV28 and TRBJ2-7; D uncertain. This CDR3 spans 12 amino acids. V was shortened by 10 bases and J by 2 bases, with 12 bases between the two germline ends. Per germline, CDR1 MDHEN and CDR2 SYDVKM. In DNA form, the CDR3 reads TGTGCCACCTCGGGCTTAGCCTACGAGCAGTACTTC. This codes for CATSGLAYEQYF.

In this sample, this clonotype turned up many times. The chain links TRBV24-1 to TRBJ2-5, with a tentative D call TRBD2 (6 bases). Germline lookup yields CDR1 KGHDR and CDR2 SFDVKD. V shed 3 bases and J shed 4 bases, with 14 bases lying between them. This CDR3 is 15 amino acids long. CDR3 sequence (DNA): TGTGCCACCAGTGATCCACCTCCGGGAGTAGAGACCCAGTACTTC. It translates to CATSDPPPGVETQYF.

V is TRBV6-1 and J is TRBJ2-3; D unresolved. Germline V gene lookup returns CDR1 MNHNS and CDR2 SASEGT. The CDR3 length is 15 residues. Trimming left V 6 bases short and J 0 bases short, with 13 bases between. CDR3 loop: CASSPLAPSTDTQYF. The CDR3 coding sequence is TGTGCCAGCAGCCCATTAGCCCCTAGCACAGATACGCAGTATTTT.

This sequence joins TRBV30 and TRBJ2-1; the D gene is possibly TRBD2 (6 bases). Germline loops: CDR1 GTSNPN, CDR2 SVGIG (reference sequence). Trimming removed 2 bases from V and 9 bases from J, with 17 bases in between. The CDR3 runs to 14 residues. The CDR3 here is CAWSYRGGASEQFF. In nucleotides, the CDR3 is TGTGCCTGGAGTTACCGTGGAGGGGCTTCTGAGCAGTTCTTC.

The V call is TRBV6-6, the J call TRBJ2-2, with unresolved D. The CDR3 is 13 amino acids. V was cut by 3 bases and J by 4 bases, with 6 bases left in between. The V gene's germline CDR1 is MNHNY and CDR2 SVGAGI (reference sequence). The CDR3 coding sequence is TGTGCCAGCAGTTATACGGGCACCGGGGAGCTGTTTTTT. Protein product: CASSYTGTGELFF.

On this clonotype itself: One junction end disagrees with the germline gene, perhaps due to a read error. This chain connects TRBV5-6 to TRBJ2-1; perhaps TRBD2 as D (5 bases). In germline, CDR1 is SGHDT, CDR2 YYEEEE. This CDR3 is built from 12 residues. The DNA of the CDR3 is TGTGCCAGCAGCTTGGTCCGGGGTGTGAAACTATTC. It codes for CASSLVRGVKLF.

The rearrangement uses TRBV7-9 and TRBJ1-1; TRBD1 matches 7 bases. The CDR3 is 14 residues long. Germline V lookup: CDR1 SEHNR, CDR2 FQNEAQ (reference sequence). V was pared by 5 bases and J by 1 base, with 4 bases of the junction left unmatched. The CDR3, as DNA: TGTGCCAGCAGCCCGGGACAGACGAACACTGAAGCTTTCTTT. This sequence encodes CASSPGQTNTEAFF.

This clonotype turned up a few times. The genes are TRBV5-8 and TRBJ1-5; D remains unclear. The CDR3 loop spans 15 amino acids. Deletions cut 2 bases from V and 2 bases from J, with 11 bases between. Germline-derived CDR1 and CDR2 are SGHTS and YDEGEE. CDR3: CASSLEGYGNQPQHF. Here the CDR3 DNA reads TGTGCCAGCAGCTTAGAAGGGTATGGCAATCAGCCCCAGCATTTT. Using reference TRBV5-8 and TRBJ1-5 for the parts outside the CDR3, the full variable domain is EAGVTQSPTHLIKTRGQQATLRCSPISGHTSVYWYQQALGLGLQFLLWYDEGEERNRGNFPPRFSGRQFPNYSSELNVNALELEDSALYLCASSLEGYGNQPQHFGDGTRLSIL.

J is TRBJ1-4 and V is TRBV7-9, with D possibly TRBD1 on 5 matching bases. From germline, CDR1 is SEHNR and CDR2 FQNEAQ (reference sequence). The CDR3 has 17 amino acids. V was pared by 1 base and J by 3 bases, with 15 bases between. DNA of the CDR3: TGTGCCAGCAGCTTAGGTGAGGCCGGGACGGCTAATGAAAAACTGTTTTTT. It codes for CASSLGEAGTANEKLFF.

CDR3 sequence (DNA): TGCAGTGCTAGAGATCTGGCGGGAGGGCCGGCAGATACGCAGTATTTT. Amino acid sequence: CSARDLAGGPADTQYF. This chain uses TRBV20-1 with TRBJ2-3; 9 bases line up with TRBD2. The germline gives CDR1 DFQATT, CDR2 SNEGSKA (reference sequence). CDR3 size: 16 residues. After removal of 0 bases from V and 4 bases from J, the junction contained 8 bases not matched to a gene.

The gene calls are TRBV12-3 or TRBV12-4 and TRBJ1-2; D is unclear. This CDR3 comprises 13 residues. Trimming took 7 bases from V and 4 from J, leaving 13 bases between them. CDR3 region: CASTRNSPYGYTF. The CDR3 bases are TGTGCCAGCACGCGAAACAGTCCCTATGGCTACACCTTC.

This chain uses TRBV20-1 with TRBJ2-7, with D perhaps assigned TRBD1 or TRBD2 (6 bases each). Germline CDR1 is DFQATT and CDR2 is SNEGSKA (reference sequence). The CDR3 loop spans 13 amino acids. V lost 6 bases, J lost 4 bases, and 16 bases lay in between. In DNA, the CDR3 is TGCAGTGCCGGAGGGGGGAAACAATACGAGCAGTACTTC. It yields the protein CSAGGGKQYEQYF.

J is TRBJ2-1 and V is TRBV24-1; 10 bases are a match to TRBD2. From germline, CDR1 is KGHDR and CDR2 SFDVKD. Unmatched junction bases numbered 8, after V lost 5 bases and J lost 2 bases. CDR3 length equals 17 residues. The CDR3 region is CATSARTSGLPYNEQFF. CDR3 nucleotides: TGTGCCACCAGTGCACGGACTAGCGGATTACCCTACAATGAGCAGTTCTTC.

CDR3: CASRKGQGVADTQYF. The CDR3, as DNA: TGTGCCAGCAGGAAGGGACAGGGGGTAGCAGATACGCAGTATTTT. This chain joins TRBV12-3 or TRBV12-4 and TRBJ2-3; TRBD1 agrees at 11 bases. With V trimmed by 6 bases and J by 4 bases, 6 bases remained unmatched. The CDR3 is 15 amino acids.

This clonotype has a count of ten or more. The chain employs TRBV6-1 and TRBJ1-2; D possibly corresponds to TRBD1 (5 bases). Germline loops: CDR1 MNHNS, CDR2 SASEGT. CDR3 length equals 12 residues. Trimming removed 6 bases at V and 4 bases at J, with 9 bases between. As DNA, the CDR3 is TGTGCCAGCAGCCAAGGGGTCTATGGCTACACCTTC. It translates to CASSQGVYGYTF.

This sequence joins TRBV10-1 and TRBJ2-1, with D possibly being TRBD1 (5 bases). V gave up 4 bases and J gave up 4 bases, with 8 bases separating them. Germline loops: CDR1 WNHNN, CDR2 SYGVQD (reference sequence). The CDR3 extends over 13 amino acids. CDR3 sequence reads: CASSGQSYNEQFF. The DNA of the CDR3 is TGCGCCAGCAGTGGACAGTCATACAATGAGCAGTTCTTC.

V and J are TRBV7-2 and TRBJ2-1; 8 nucleotides agree with TRBD2. The CDR3 runs to 14 residues. The trim removed 1 base at V and 9 bases at J, leaving 5 bases unmatched. The germline CDR1 and CDR2 sequences are SGHTA and FQGNSA. CDR3 in DNA: TGTGCCAGCAGCTTAGAGCGGGAGTCTGGTGAGCAGTTCTTC. It translates to CASSLERESGEQFF.

The table lists this clonotype with a few counts. The chain uses TRBV10-1 and TRBJ2-2; no clear D. Trimming removed 2 bases at V and 6 bases at J, with 4 bases between. Germline values: CDR1 WNHNN, CDR2 SYGVQD (reference sequence). The CDR3 has 12 residues. Here the CDR3 reads CASSEAPGELFF. CDR3 DNA: TGCGCCAGCAGTGAGGCCCCCGGGGAGCTGTTTTTT.

V and J are TRBV5-1 and TRBJ2-4; D could derive from TRBD1 or TRBD2 (5 bases each). The length of the CDR3 is 14 residues. Germline assignment: CDR1 SGHRS and CDR2 YFSETQ. Trimming took 4 bases from V and 8 from J, leaving 16 bases between them. CDR3 protein: CASSRDLPGDIQYF. DNA for the CDR3: TGCGCCAGCAGCCGGGACCTTCCTGGGGACATTCAGTACTTC.

This clonotype was counted a few times. The V and J genes are TRBV24-1 and TRBJ2-6, with 9 bases fitting TRBD1. V shed 2 bases, J shed 1 base, and the junction held 5 bases outside the gene matches. This CDR3 has 18 residues. CDR1 and CDR2 from the germline V gene are KGHDR and SFDVKD. CDR3 sequence reads: CATSDWGQGSSGANVLTF. The CDR3, as DNA: TGTGCCACCAGTGATTGGGGACAGGGTTCATCTGGGGCCAACGTCCTGACTTTC.

This clonotype was counted many times. The V and J genes are TRBV5-1 and TRBJ2-7; 7 bases agree with TRBD2. CDR3 length: 15 residues. The germline CDR1 and CDR2 sequences are SGHRS and YFSETQ. The junction had 10 bases not matched to a gene; V was cut back by 3 bases and J by 4 bases. Written as DNA, the CDR3 is TGCGCCAGCAGCTACCAAGCGGGAAAGGGGTACGAGCAGTACTTC. Amino acids: CASSYQAGKGYEQYF.

The rearrangement links TRBV19 to TRBJ2-3; D is tentatively TRBD1 or TRBD2 (5 bases each). CDR3 length: 18 amino acids. Germline loops: CDR1 LNHDA, CDR2 SQIVND (reference sequence). V was cut by 0 bases and J by 0 bases, with 16 bases left in between. The CDR3 loop reads CASSIDPGTDSSTDTQYF. The CDR3 DNA is TGTGCCAGTAGTATAGATCCCGGGACGGACTCTAGCACAGATACGCAGTATTTT.

J is TRBJ2-7 and V is TRBV28; D is perhaps TRBD1 (6 bases). The CDR3 has 15 residues. Trimming took off 6 bases at V and 3 bases at J, with 18 bases between the two ends. Germline loops: CDR1 MDHEN, CDR2 SYDVKM. The CDR3 nucleotides read TGTGCCAGCAGCCCTGGGGGCCCCGTTCGCTACGAGCAGTACTTC. Translation: CASSPGGPVRYEQYF.

V usage is TRBV2 and J usage is TRBJ1-6; D unresolved. Trimming shortened V by 11 bases and J by 9 bases, and 17 bases separated the two germline ends. Germline CDR1 SNHLY, CDR2 FYNNEI. CDR3 size: 13 residues. The CDR3 DNA reads TGTGCCGGCCGGGATCGCCGAAGTTCACCCCTCCACTTT. This gives the protein CAGRDRRSSPLHF.

The V and J genes are TRBV30 and TRBJ2-1, with 13 positions matching TRBD2. The CDR3 extends over 17 amino acids. Trimming at V came to 4 bases and at J to 4 bases, leaving 10 bases not matched to a gene. The germline gives CDR1 GTSNPN, CDR2 SVGIG (reference sequence). CDR3 DNA: TGTGCCTGGACCGGGACTAGCGGGAAGGGGTCGTACAATGAGCAGTTCTTC. Protein product: CAWTGTSGKGSYNEQFF.

This clonotype has more than one count but fewer than ten. The chain carries TRBV20-1 and TRBJ2-7, with D uncertain. The V and J ends lost 7 bases and 0 bases respectively, with 10 bases between them. This CDR3 region has 12 residues. Per germline, CDR1 DFQATT and CDR2 SNEGSKA (reference sequence). CDR3 loop: CSGAASSYEQYF. The CDR3 coding sequence is TGCAGTGGGGCAGCAAGCTCCTACGAGCAGTACTTC.

The genes are TRBV7-2 and TRBJ2-1; possibly TRBD1 for D (6 bases). The V gene lost 5 bases and the J gene lost 1 base, with 18 bases spanning the gap. The germline V gene has CDR1 SGHTA and CDR2 FQGNSA. This CDR3 comprises 17 residues. The CDR3 nucleotides read TGTGCCAGCAGCCCTACAGGGAATGGCCCTTCCTACAATGAGCAGTTCTTC. It encodes CASSPTGNGPSYNEQFF.

This chain uses TRBV7-8 with TRBJ2-1; TRBD2 matches 9 bases. The CDR3 spans 19 residues. Per the germline V gene, CDR1 is SGHVS and CDR2 is FQNEAQ. V was pared by 1 base and J by 3 bases, with 13 bases of the junction left unmatched. The CDR3 coding sequence is TGTGCCAGCAGCTTAGTGACTAGCGGAAACCTTGGGGGCTACAATGAGCAGTTCTTC. The encoded protein is CASSLVTSGNLGGYNEQFF.

This clonotype occurred many times. This sequence joins TRBV12-3 or TRBV12-4 and TRBJ1-1, with TRBD1 matching 8 bases. The CDR3 is 15 residues long. J was trimmed by 5 bases and V by 6 bases; bases with no gene match: 11. CDR3 protein: CASSSGQGSETEAFF. In DNA, the CDR3 is TGTGCCAGCAGCTCCGGACAGGGATCAGAGACTGAAGCTTTCTTT.

This clonotype was counted between two and nine times. The chain is built from TRBV11-3 and TRBJ1-6; D is possibly TRBD1 (5 bases). CDR1 SGHNT and CDR2 YENEEA come from the germline V gene. The CDR3 totals 14 residues. Trimming took off 3 bases at V and 7 bases at J, with 10 bases between the two ends. CDR3 loop: CASSFGGANSPLHF. The CDR3 DNA reads as TGTGCCAGCAGCTTCGGAGGGGCGAATTCACCCCTCCACTTT.